A single sample gave rise to the 11 T cell receptor beta chains below, sequenced in a study of cytomegalovirus exposure and HLA in healthy donors. 60 Vbeta and 13 Jbeta primers were used in PCR. Here immunoSEQ multiplex PCR was the method, and the copy in TCRdb shows in-frame clones only, minus some. The data contain 75,000 to 100,000 clones, around 77% of them seen just once; the ten biggest clones take up about 3.5%. Sequenced: PBMCs. The receptors were gathered from a man aged 35 to 55 in good health and CMV-seronegative.

The V call is TRBV5-6, the J call TRBJ2-7; TRBD2 agrees at 7 bases. CDR1 is SGHDT and CDR2 is YYEEEE in the germline V gene. The V segment lost 4 bases and the J segment 0 bases; nucleotides outside the gene matches: 10. The length of the CDR3 is 16 residues. The CDR3 reads CASSPGLAEVSYEQYF. In nucleotides, the CDR3 is TGTGCCAGCAGCCCGGGGCTAGCGGAGGTCTCCTACGAGCAGTACTTC.

The chain employs TRBV5-1 and TRBJ2-3; D may be TRBD1 (6 bases). Per germline, CDR1 SGHRS and CDR2 YFSETQ. This CDR3 has 14 amino acids. V lost 2 bases and J lost 3, with 10 bases in between. CDR3 DNA sequence: TGCGCCAGCAGCTTAAGACAGGATACAGATACGCAGTATTTT. Its protein product is CASSLRQDTDTQYF. Complete variable domain (other parts from reference TRBV5-1 and TRBJ2-3): KAGVTQTPRYLIKTRGQQVTLSCSPISGHRSVSWYQQTPGQGLQFLFEYFSETQRNKGNFPGRFSGRQFSNSRSEMNVSTLELGDSALYLCASSLRQDTDTQYFGPGTRLTVL.

The table lists this clone with a few counts. Other nucleotide sequences from this sample produce the same CDR3. This chain connects TRBV9 to TRBJ2-6; 9 bases agree with TRBD1. The CDR3 covers 18 residues. The germline V gene has CDR1 SGDLS and CDR2 YYNGEE. Trimming took 3 bases from V and 0 from J; bases not matched to a gene: 7. CDR3 sequence: CASSARDRVLSGANVLTF. The CDR3 DNA follows: TGTGCCAGCAGCGCCCGGGACAGGGTTCTCTCTGGGGCCAACGTCCTGACTTTC.

A single count supports this clone. J is TRBJ1-2 and V is TRBV2; D gene ambiguous. The CDR3 is 13 residues long. Germline values: CDR1 SNHLY, CDR2 FYNNEI. Trimming cost V 3 bases and J 2 bases, with 7 bases left between them. CDR3 region: CASSDSPNYGYTF. In nucleotides, the CDR3 is TGTGCCAGCAGTGACAGTCCCAACTATGGCTACACCTTC.

This chain links TRBV2 with TRBJ2-1; 11 bases are shared with TRBD2. From germline, CDR1 is SNHLY and CDR2 FYNNEI. Trimming cost V 7 bases and J 4 bases; bases outside gene matches: 12. The CDR3 is 17 residues long. CDR3 sequence: CASTTFTGTSGYNEQFF. The CDR3 DNA follows: TGTGCCAGCACGACTTTTACCGGGACTAGCGGTTACAATGAGCAGTTCTTC.

This chain uses TRBV30 with TRBJ1-3, with 8 bases matching TRBD1. Germline V lookup: CDR1 GTSNPN, CDR2 SVGIG (reference sequence). CDR3 length: 14 residues. The trim removed 5 bases at V and 4 bases at J, leaving 7 bases unmatched. The CDR3 spells CAWGGTGTGNTIYF. The CDR3 nucleotides are TGTGCCTGGGGGGGGACAGGCACAGGAAACACCATATATTTT.

The chain carries TRBV7-8 and TRBJ2-3; 7 bases align to TRBD2. CDR1 is SGHVS, CDR2 FQNEAQ, per germline. The J segment lost 6 bases and the V segment lost 4 bases, leaving 7 bases of the junction unmatched. There are 14 residues in the CDR3. The CDR3 loop reads CASSYLTSRDTQYF. The DNA for the CDR3 is TGTGCCAGCAGCTATCTGACTAGCAGGGATACGCAGTATTTT. Together with reference TRBV7-8 and TRBJ2-3, the CDR3 gives the full variable domain: GAGVSQSPRYKVAKRGQDVALRCDPISGHVSLFWYQQALGQGPEFLTYFQNEAQLDKSGLPSDRFFAERPEGSVSTLKIQRTQQEDSAVYLCASSYLTSRDTQYFGPGTRLTVL.

This clone was found a few times. The V gene is TRBV7-2, the J gene TRBJ2-1; D unresolved. The CDR3 is made up of 12 amino acids. Germline assignment: CDR1 SGHTA and CDR2 FQGNSA. V was trimmed by 4 bases and J by 12 bases, leaving 13 bases between them. CDR3 in DNA: TGTGCCAGCAGCTCCCTAGTACTTCGGCAGTTCTTC. It translates to CASSSLVLRQFF. The variable domain in full, completed from reference TRBV7-2 and TRBJ2-1, reads GAGVSQSPSNKVTEKGKDVELRCDPISGHTALYWYRQSLGQGLEFLIYFQGNSAPDKSGLPSDRFSAERTGGSVSTLTIQRTQQEDSAVYLCASSSLVLRQFFGPGTRLTVL.

The chain combines TRBV5-1 with TRBJ1-1; D is undetermined. The V and J ends lost 3 bases and 0 bases respectively, with 9 bases between them. The CDR3 is made up of 14 amino acids. CDR1 is SGHRS, CDR2 YFSETQ, per germline. The CDR3 sequence: CASSSSLMNTEAFF. CDR3 in DNA: TGCGCCAGCAGCTCTTCCCTAATGAACACTGAAGCTTTCTTT.

The CDR3 region has the DNA TGCAGCGTTGAGGCTGGGGGCAGGGATAACACTGAAGCTTTCTTT. Translation gives CSVEAGGRDNTEAFF. The chain joins TRBV29-1 to TRBJ1-1; D is perhaps TRBD1 (6 bases). The CDR3 length is 15 residues. CDR1 is SQVTM, CDR2 ANQGSEA, per germline. V lost 3 bases, J lost 2 bases, and 16 bases lay in between.

The rearrangement uses TRBV15 and TRBJ2-7, with D tentatively TRBD1 (5 bases). From germline, CDR1 is LNHNV and CDR2 YYDKDF (reference sequence). This CDR3 spans 16 amino acids. Trimming removed 0 bases at V and 4 bases at J, with 16 bases between. The CDR3 loop is CATSRDQAGFGYEQYF. CDR3 sequence (DNA): TGTGCCACCAGCAGAGATCAGGCAGGGTTTGGATACGAGCAGTACTTC.